The 21 T cell receptor beta chains in this list originate from one sample, sequenced in a study of T-cell memory formation after mild COVID-19. TCRdb recomputed calls from the 5' RACE reads with MiXCR, one row per CDR3 protein. The top ten clones hold 3% to 4.5% of a sample with around 200,000 distinct CDR3 sequences, around 20% of them seen once. Source material: PBMCs or a T cell subset sorted from them (not recorded which). The receptor set was obtained from a man aged 18 to 30 who had mild COVID-19 (a few samples of this study predate the infection). Cell type and time point are not known.

The chain recombines TRBV5-1 with TRBJ2-3; TRBD1 might be the D (6 bases). The V and J ends lost 4 bases and 2 bases respectively, with 11 bases between them. Per germline, CDR1 SGHRS and CDR2 YFSETQ. The CDR3 has 14 amino acids. CDR3 sequence (DNA): TGCGCCAGCAGCCTCGGACAGTTCACAGATACGCAGTATTTT. Amino acids: CASSLGQFTDTQYF. Together with reference TRBV5-1 and TRBJ2-3, the CDR3 gives the full variable domain: KAGVTQTPRYLIKTRGQQVTLSCSPISGHRSVSWYQQTPGQGLQFLFEYFSETQRNKGNFPGRFSGRQFSNSRSEMNVSTLELGDSALYLCASSLGQFTDTQYFGPGTRLTVL.

The V and J genes are TRBV5-1 and TRBJ1-1; tentatively, D is TRBD1 (6 bases). The CDR3 contains 15 residues. Germline loops: CDR1 SGHRS, CDR2 YFSETQ. Trimming cost V 1 base and J 4 bases, with 14 bases left between them. CDR3 region: CASSLLGGAGTEAFF. DNA of the CDR3: TGCGCCAGCAGCTTGTTGGGGGGCGCCGGCACTGAAGCTTTCTTT.

This rearrangement joins TRBV7-9 to TRBJ2-3, with 7 bases aligning to TRBD2. J gave up 3 bases and V 5 bases, and 5 bases lay outside the gene matches. The germline gives CDR1 SEHNR, CDR2 FQNEAQ (reference sequence). This CDR3 is built from 14 residues. CDR3 protein: CASSAGVPTDTQYF. CDR3 in DNA: TGTGCCAGCAGCGCGGGGGTTCCGACAGATACGCAGTATTTT.

This clonotype was detected many times. The chain employs TRBV7-2 and TRBJ1-2; 8 bases are a match to TRBD1. V gave up 8 bases and J gave up 0 bases; unmatched junction bases: 11. The CDR3 extends over 16 amino acids. Germline V lookup: CDR1 SGHTA, CDR2 FQGNSA. The DNA for the CDR3 is TGTGCCAGCCATGCCCCCGGGACAGGAGCTAACTATGGCTACACCTTC. It is translated as CASHAPGTGANYGYTF.

A few counts support this clonotype. The CDR3 protein is CASSLDYREQYF. CDR3 sequence (DNA): TGTGCCAGCAGCTTAGATTATAGGGAGCAGTACTTC. The rearrangement uses TRBV7-9 and TRBJ2-7, with D unclear. Trimming stripped 1 base from V and 7 bases from J, with 8 bases between. Germline V lookup: CDR1 SEHNR, CDR2 FQNEAQ (reference sequence). This CDR3 is built from 12 residues.

This clonotype appeared many times. This chain joins TRBV24-1 and TRBJ2-2, with no clear D. Trimming took off 2 bases at V and 0 bases at J, with 3 bases between the two ends. The CDR3 length is 14 residues. CDR1 and CDR2 (germline): KGHDR, SFDVKD. CDR3 nucleotide sequence: TGTGCCACCAGTGATTGGACGAACACCGGGGAGCTGTTTTTT. Its protein product is CATSDWTNTGELFF.

This clonotype was observed a handful of times. The chain joins TRBV9 to TRBJ2-7; D is ambiguous. The CDR3 is 12 residues long. V lost 0 bases to trimming and J lost 6 bases, with 7 bases between them. Germline assignment: CDR1 SGDLS and CDR2 YYNGEE. Here the CDR3 DNA reads TGTGCCAGCAGCGTAGCTTTGGGCGAGCAGTACTTC. This sequence encodes CASSVALGEQYF.

The V and J genes are TRBV29-1 and TRBJ1-4; 7 bases agree with TRBD1. Germline V gene sequence: CDR1 SQVTM, CDR2 ANQGSEA. Trimming at V came to 8 bases and at J to 6 bases, leaving 3 bases not matched to a gene. CDR3 length: 11 residues. The CDR3 nucleotides are TGCAGCATCCAGGGGGATGAAAAACTGTTTTTT. Residues: CSIQGDEKLFF.

This chain connects TRBV4-3 to TRBJ2-2, with D possibly being TRBD2 (6 bases). Germline-derived CDR1 and CDR2 are LGHNA and YSLEER. V shed 2 bases and J shed 5 bases, with 18 bases lying between them. The CDR3 runs 17 residues. CDR3 sequence reads: CASSQLAGQGTTGELFF. CDR3 bases: TGCGCCAGCAGCCAATTGGCGGGGCAGGGAACAACCGGGGAGCTGTTTTTT.

This clonotype was counted once. The gene calls are TRBV9 and TRBJ2-5; 7 positions match TRBD2. Germline V lookup: CDR1 SGDLS, CDR2 YYNGEE. This CDR3 comprises 13 residues. V lost 2 bases, J lost 4 bases, and 2 bases stayed unmatched. CDR3: CASSVRLAETQYF. CDR3 coding DNA: TGTGCCAGCAGCGTGAGACTAGCAGAGACCCAGTACTTC.

This chain uses TRBV30 with TRBJ1-2, with 8 bases aligning to TRBD1. V shed 2 bases, J shed 2 bases, and the junction held 13 bases outside the gene matches. Germline V gene data show CDR1 as GTSNPN and CDR2 as SVGIG (reference sequence). This CDR3 has 17 amino acids. DNA for the CDR3: TGTGCCTGGAGTCGTCCCGGGACAGGATACTTCAACTATGGCTACACCTTC. As protein: CAWSRPGTGYFNYGYTF.

In this sample, this clonotype turned up a few times. The chain recombines TRBV2 with TRBJ2-7; weak D call: TRBD1 (7 bases). Germline V lookup: CDR1 SNHLY, CDR2 FYNNEI. CDR3 length: 13 residues. V was clipped by 6 bases and J by 3 bases, with 12 bases between them. In nucleotides, the CDR3 is TGTGCCAGCAGGCGGGACAGCAACTACGAGCAGTACTTC. As protein: CASRRDSNYEQYF.

This clonotype was observed a handful of times. This chain links TRBV7-8 with TRBJ2-3; maybe TRBD2 (7 bases). This CDR3 spans 17 amino acids. V was pared by 5 bases and J by 5 bases, with 23 bases between. Germline V gene data show CDR1 as SGHVS and CDR2 as FQNEAQ. CDR3 protein: CASSEIGGPNSGDTQYF. CDR3 DNA: TGTGCCAGCAGCGAAATCGGGGGGCCTAATAGTGGAGATACGCAGTATTTT.

This clonotype showed up many times. This chain uses TRBV4-1 with TRBJ2-3; 11 positions agree with TRBD2. In germline, CDR1 is MGHRA, CDR2 YSYEKL. The CDR3 loop spans 16 amino acids. V lost 0 bases and J lost 11; bases outside the gene matches: 10. The CDR3 nucleotides are TGCGCCAGCAGCCAAGAAAATCGGCTAGCGGGGGGCGGGCAGTATTTT. Encoded protein: CASSQENRLAGGGQYF.

The rearrangement links TRBV28 to TRBJ2-1; D not certain. Germline V gene sequence: CDR1 MDHEN, CDR2 SYDVKM. This CDR3 contains 10 residues. The ends were cut back, 10 bases at V and 12 bases at J, with 13 bases in the middle. The CDR3 coding sequence is TGTGCCACCTCCCGGGTGGGGCAGTTCTTC. This codes for CATSRVGQFF.

V usage is TRBV7-2 and J usage is TRBJ2-2, with TRBD1 matching over 9 bases. The germline gives CDR1 SGHTA, CDR2 FQGNSA. After removal of 5 bases from V and 3 bases from J, the junction contained 7 bases not matched to a gene. CDR3 size: 16 residues. In DNA, the CDR3 is TGTGCCAGCAGCACACAGGGGGCGTCGGACACCGGGGAGCTGTTTTTT. Amino acid sequence: CASSTQGASDTGELFF.

This chain connects TRBV5-1 to TRBJ2-7; D may be TRBD1 (7 bases). This CDR3 contains 15 residues. CDR1 and CDR2 (germline): SGHRS, YFSETQ. V shed 7 bases and J shed 2 bases, with 19 bases lying between them. In DNA, the CDR3 is TGCGCCAGCGGTGAAGGGGGGACAGTCACCTACGAGCAGTACTTC. This translates into CASGEGGTVTYEQYF.

This clonotype has just a few counts. This chain joins TRBV2 and TRBJ1-2; D unclear. V was pared by 2 bases and J by 13 bases, with 11 bases between. CDR1 and CDR2 from the germline V gene are SNHLY and FYNNEI. The CDR3 contains 11 residues. The CDR3 loop reads CASSEMRSPTF. CDR3 sequence (DNA): TGTGCCAGCAGTGAAATGCGATCTCCCACCTTC.

This clonotype has more than one count but fewer than ten. CDR3 bases: TGTGCCAGCAGCCCCCCTCAACTAGCGGGGGTGGTGTTCTTC. This codes for CASSPPQLAGVVFF. The gene calls are TRBV28 and TRBJ2-1; 11 bases fit TRBD2. The CDR3 has 14 amino acids. With 6 bases clipped from V and 15 bases from J, the junction kept 13 bases outside the gene matches. Germline loops: CDR1 MDHEN, CDR2 SYDVKM.

Many counts were recorded for this clonotype. Here the CDR3 DNA reads TGTGCCAGCAGCTTAGCTGGTGGGGTGACCCAGTACTTC. Amino acid sequence: CASSLAGGVTQYF. J is TRBJ2-5 and V is TRBV7-9; D is unresolved. Germline V lookup: CDR1 SEHNR, CDR2 FQNEAQ (reference sequence). The CDR3 consists of 13 residues. V was clipped by 0 bases and J by 7 bases, with 9 bases between them.

The V call is TRBV2, the J call TRBJ2-7, with 7 bases lining up with TRBD1. The ends lost 8 bases at V and 8 bases at J; junction bases unmatched: 9. This CDR3 spans 12 amino acids. From germline, CDR1 is SNHLY and CDR2 FYNNEI. The CDR3 bases are TGTGCCAGCGGCTGGGACAGCGTTAAGCAGTACTTC. Protein product: CASGWDSVKQYF.